These T cell receptor beta chains were read from a single sample in a study of CD8 T cells in ankylosing spondylitis. TCRdb fed the 5' RACE reads into MiXCR, producing one record per CDR3 protein. The sample records 200,000 or so distinct CDR3 sequences, about 20% being singletons. What was sequenced was blood, either unsorted or a sorted T cell fraction (not recorded which). Source of these receptors: a male donor aged 5 to 30 with ankylosing spondylitis or in good health (not recorded which). The CDR3 runs from the conserved cysteine through the conserved F or W. The D gene is left open where the match is weak. Not all rows give a size; the values are once, few, many and, for expanded clones, a class.

v_call	clone_size	d_call	j_call	cdr3_aa	cdr3_nt
TRBV20-1	many	.	TRBJ2-3	CSAPDKRSTDTQYF	TGCAGTGCTCCGGACAAGCGAAGCACAGATACGCAGTATTTT
TRBV12-3/TRBV12-4	many	.	TRBJ2-4	CASMVGAKNIQYF	TGTGCCAGCATGGTGGGAGCCAAAAACATTCAGTACTTC
TRBV18	.	.	TRBJ1-1	CASSPAGMGTFF	TGTGCCAGCTCACCAGCAGGGATGGGAACTTTCTTT
TRBV12-3/TRBV12-4	many	.	TRBJ2-3	CASSASDATTQYF	TGTGCCAGCAGTGCGTCTGACGCGACTACGCAGTATTTT
TRBV4-2	many	.	TRBJ1-1	CASSSSRGAGEAFF	TGTGCCAGCAGCTCTTCAAGGGGCGCAGGTGAAGCTTTCTTT
TRBV29-1	many	TRBD2	TRBJ2-7	CSAAGLAGVNYEQYF	TGCAGCGCGGCGGGACTAGCGGGAGTAAACTACGAGCAGTACTTC
TRBV24-1	many	TRBD2	TRBJ2-3	CATSDKTSAINTDTQYF	TGTGCCACCAGTGACAAGACTAGCGCGATTAACACAGATACGCAGTATTTT
TRBV7-2	many	.	TRBJ2-1	CASSLDWGSYNEQFF	TGTGCCAGCAGCTTAGACTGGGGCTCCTACAATGAGCAGTTCTTC
TRBV20-1	.	TRBD2	TRBJ2-1	CSAPDLAGGPNEQFF	TGCAGTGCTCCTGACTTAGCGGGAGGGCCGAATGAGCAGTTCTTC
TRBV6-2/TRBV6-3	many	.	TRBJ1-5	CASSYGGWGNQPQHF	TGTGCCAGCAGTTACGGGGGATGGGGCAATCAGCCCCAGCATTTT
TRBV12-3/TRBV12-4	many	.	TRBJ2-7	CASSFLGWGSYEQYF	TGTGCCAGCAGCTTCCTCGGATGGGGCTCCTACGAGCAGTACTTC
TRBV29-1	many	TRBD2	TRBJ2-5	CSGRVAGGPGETQYF	TGCAGCGGACGCGTAGCGGGAGGCCCTGGGGAGACCCAGTACTTC
TRBV24-1	few	.	TRBJ2-1	CATSDPGGSGYNEQFF	TGTGCCACCAGTGACCCCGGGGGTAGCGGCTACAATGAGCAGTTCTTC
TRBV20-1	many	TRBD1	TRBJ1-6	CSAAQQGRSYNSPLHF	TGCAGTGCCGCCCAACAGGGGAGGTCCTATAATTCACCCCTCCACTTT
TRBV7-6	.	.	TRBJ2-2	CASSPEQGWTGELFF	TGTGCCAGCAGCCCAGAACAGGGTTGGACCGGGGAGCTGTTTTTT
TRBV20-1	many	.	TRBJ1-6	CSATAGTGNSPLHF	TGCAGTGCTACCGCCGGGACGGGGAATTCACCCCTCCACTTT
TRBV5-1	many	.	TRBJ2-1	CASSPQGQADEQFF	TGCGCCAGCAGCCCGCAGGGCCAAGCAGATGAGCAGTTCTTC
TRBV4-3	.	.	TRBJ2-2	CASSQDFPATNTGELFF	TGCGCCAGCAGCCAAGACTTTCCGGCGACGAACACCGGGGAGCTGTTTTTT
TRBV29-1	many	TRBD1	TRBJ1-2	CSVEGTGTFGYTF	TGCAGCGTTGAGGGGACAGGGACTTTTGGCTACACCTTC
TRBV12-3/TRBV12-4	many	TRBD1	TRBJ1-5	CASSLRGQRQPQHF	TGTGCCAGCAGTTTAAGGGGACAGCGTCAGCCCCAGCATTTT